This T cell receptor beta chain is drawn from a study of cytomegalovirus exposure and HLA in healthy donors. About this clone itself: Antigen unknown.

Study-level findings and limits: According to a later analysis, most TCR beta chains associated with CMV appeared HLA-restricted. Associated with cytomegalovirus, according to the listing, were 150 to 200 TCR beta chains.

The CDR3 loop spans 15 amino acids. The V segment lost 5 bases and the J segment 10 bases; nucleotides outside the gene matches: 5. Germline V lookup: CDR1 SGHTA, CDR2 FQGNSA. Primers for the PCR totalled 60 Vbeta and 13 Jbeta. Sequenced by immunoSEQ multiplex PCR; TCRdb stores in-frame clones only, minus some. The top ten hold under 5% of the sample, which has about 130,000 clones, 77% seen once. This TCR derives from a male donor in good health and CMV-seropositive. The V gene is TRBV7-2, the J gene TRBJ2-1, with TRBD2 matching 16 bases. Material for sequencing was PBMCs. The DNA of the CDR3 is TGTGCCAGCAGCCTGGGACTAGCGGGGGGGAGGGAGCAGTTCTTC. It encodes CASSLGLAGGREQFF.